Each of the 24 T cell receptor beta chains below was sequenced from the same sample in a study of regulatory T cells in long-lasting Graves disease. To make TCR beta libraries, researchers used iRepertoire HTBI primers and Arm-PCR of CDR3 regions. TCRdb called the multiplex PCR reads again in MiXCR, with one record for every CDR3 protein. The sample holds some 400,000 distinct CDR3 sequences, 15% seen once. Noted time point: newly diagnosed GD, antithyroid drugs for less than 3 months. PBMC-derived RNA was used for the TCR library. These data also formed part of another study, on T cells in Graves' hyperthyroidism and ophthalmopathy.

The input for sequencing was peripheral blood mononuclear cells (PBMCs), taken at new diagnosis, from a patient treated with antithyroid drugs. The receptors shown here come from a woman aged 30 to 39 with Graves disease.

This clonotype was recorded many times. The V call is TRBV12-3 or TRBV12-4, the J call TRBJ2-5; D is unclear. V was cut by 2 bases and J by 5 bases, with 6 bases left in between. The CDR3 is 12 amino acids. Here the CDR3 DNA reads TGTGCCAGCAGTTTACGAGAGGAGACCCAGTACTTC. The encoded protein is CASSLREETQYF.

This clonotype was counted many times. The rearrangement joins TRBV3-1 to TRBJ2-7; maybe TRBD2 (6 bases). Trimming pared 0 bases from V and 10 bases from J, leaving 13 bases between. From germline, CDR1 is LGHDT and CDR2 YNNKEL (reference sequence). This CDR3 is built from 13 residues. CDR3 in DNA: TGTGCCAGCAGCCAAGATAGGTTGGCGGGACAGTACTTC. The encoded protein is CASSQDRLAGQYF.

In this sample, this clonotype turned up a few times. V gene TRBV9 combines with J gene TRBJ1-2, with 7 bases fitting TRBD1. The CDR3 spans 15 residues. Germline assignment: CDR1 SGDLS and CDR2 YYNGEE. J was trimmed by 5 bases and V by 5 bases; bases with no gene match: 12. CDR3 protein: CASSPTTGPFYGYTF. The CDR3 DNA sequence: TGTGCCAGCAGTCCTACGACAGGGCCCTTTTATGGCTACACCTTC.

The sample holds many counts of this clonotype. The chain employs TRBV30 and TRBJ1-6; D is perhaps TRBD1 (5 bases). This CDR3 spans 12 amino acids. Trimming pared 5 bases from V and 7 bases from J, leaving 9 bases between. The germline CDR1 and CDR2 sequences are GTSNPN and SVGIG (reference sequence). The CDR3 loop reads CAWDPGNSPLHF. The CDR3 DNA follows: TGTGCCTGGGACCCAGGGAATTCACCCCTCCACTTT.

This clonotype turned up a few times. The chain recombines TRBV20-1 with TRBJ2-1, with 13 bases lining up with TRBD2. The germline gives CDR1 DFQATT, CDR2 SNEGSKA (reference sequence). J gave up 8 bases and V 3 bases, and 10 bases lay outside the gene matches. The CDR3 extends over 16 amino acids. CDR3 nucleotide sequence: TGCAGTGCTAGCTCCACTAGCGGGAGGGGCCTCGATGAGCAGTTCTTC. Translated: CSASSTSGRGLDEQFF.

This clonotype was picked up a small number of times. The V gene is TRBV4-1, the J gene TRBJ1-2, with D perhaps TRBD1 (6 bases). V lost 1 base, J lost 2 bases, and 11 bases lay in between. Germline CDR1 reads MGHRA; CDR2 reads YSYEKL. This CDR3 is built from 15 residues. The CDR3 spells CASSQVPDRNYGYTF. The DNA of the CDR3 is TGCGCCAGCAGCCAAGTCCCGGACAGAAACTATGGCTACACCTTC.

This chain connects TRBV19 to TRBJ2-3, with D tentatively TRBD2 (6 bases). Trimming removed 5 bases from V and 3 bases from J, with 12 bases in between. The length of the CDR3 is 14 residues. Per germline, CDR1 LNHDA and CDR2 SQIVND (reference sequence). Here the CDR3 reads CASSPRRGTDTQYF. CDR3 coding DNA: TGTGCCAGTAGTCCGAGGAGGGGTACAGATACGCAGTATTTT.

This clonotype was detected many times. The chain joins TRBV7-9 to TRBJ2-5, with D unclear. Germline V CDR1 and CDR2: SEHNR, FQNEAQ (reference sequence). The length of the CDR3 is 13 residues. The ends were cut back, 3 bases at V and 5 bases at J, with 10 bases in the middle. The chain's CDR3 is CASSFGVFETQYF. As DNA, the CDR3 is TGTGCCAGCAGCTTTGGGGTTTTTGAGACCCAGTACTTC.

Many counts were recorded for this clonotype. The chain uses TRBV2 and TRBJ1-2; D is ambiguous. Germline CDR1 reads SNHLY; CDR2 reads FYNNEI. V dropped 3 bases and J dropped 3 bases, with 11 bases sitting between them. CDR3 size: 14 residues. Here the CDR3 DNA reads TGTGCCAGCAGTGAGAGGAACGGCTACTATGGCTACACCTTC. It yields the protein CASSERNGYYGYTF.

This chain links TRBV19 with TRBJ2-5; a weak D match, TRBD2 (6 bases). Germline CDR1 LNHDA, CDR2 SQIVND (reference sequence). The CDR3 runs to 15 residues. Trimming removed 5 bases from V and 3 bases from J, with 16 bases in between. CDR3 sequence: CASSPPGTPKETQYF. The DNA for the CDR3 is TGTGCCAGTAGTCCGCCCGGGACTCCCAAAGAGACCCAGTACTTC.

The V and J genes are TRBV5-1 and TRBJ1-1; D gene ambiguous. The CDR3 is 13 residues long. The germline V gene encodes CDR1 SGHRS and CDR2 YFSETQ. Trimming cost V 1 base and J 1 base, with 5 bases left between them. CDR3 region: CASSLWTNTEAFF. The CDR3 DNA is TGCGCCAGCAGCTTGTGGACGAACACTGAAGCTTTCTTT.

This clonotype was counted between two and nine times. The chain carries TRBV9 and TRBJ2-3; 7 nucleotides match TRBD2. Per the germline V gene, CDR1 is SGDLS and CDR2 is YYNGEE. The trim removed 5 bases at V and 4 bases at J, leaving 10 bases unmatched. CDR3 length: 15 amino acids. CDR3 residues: CASSDTGTNPDTQYF. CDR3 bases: TGTGCCAGCAGTGACACCGGGACTAATCCAGATACGCAGTATTTT.

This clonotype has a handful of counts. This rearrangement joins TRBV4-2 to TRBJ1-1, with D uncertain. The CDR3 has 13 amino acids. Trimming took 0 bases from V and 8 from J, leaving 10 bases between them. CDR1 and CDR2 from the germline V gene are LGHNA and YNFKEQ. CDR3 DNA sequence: TGTGCCAGCAGCCAAGACCGGCAAATGGAAGCTTTCTTT. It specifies CASSQDRQMEAFF.

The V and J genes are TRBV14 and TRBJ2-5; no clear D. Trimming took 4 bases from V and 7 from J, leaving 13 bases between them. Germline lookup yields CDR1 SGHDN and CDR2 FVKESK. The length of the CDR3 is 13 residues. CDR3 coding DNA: TGTGCCAGCAGCCGACGGATCTCCGGGACCCAGTACTTC. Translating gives CASSRRISGTQYF. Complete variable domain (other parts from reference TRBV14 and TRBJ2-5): EAGVTQFPSHSVIEKGQTVTLRCDPISGHDNLYWYRRVMGKEIKFLLHFVKESKQDESGMPNNRFLAERTGGTYSTLKVQPAELEDSGVYFCASSRRISGTQYFGPGTRLLVL.

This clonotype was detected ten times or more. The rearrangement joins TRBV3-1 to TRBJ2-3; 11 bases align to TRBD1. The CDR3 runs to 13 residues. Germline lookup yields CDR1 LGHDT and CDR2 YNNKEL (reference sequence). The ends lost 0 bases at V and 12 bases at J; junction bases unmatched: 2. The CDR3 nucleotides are TGTGCCAGCAGCCAAGAGGACAGGGGGCGCCAGTATTTT. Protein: CASSQEDRGRQYF.

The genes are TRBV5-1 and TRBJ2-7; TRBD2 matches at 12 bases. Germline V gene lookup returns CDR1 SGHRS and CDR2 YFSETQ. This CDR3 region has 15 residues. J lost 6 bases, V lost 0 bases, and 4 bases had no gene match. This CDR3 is CASSLETSGSAEQYF. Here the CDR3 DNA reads TGCGCCAGCAGCTTGGAGACTAGCGGGAGTGCCGAGCAGTACTTC.

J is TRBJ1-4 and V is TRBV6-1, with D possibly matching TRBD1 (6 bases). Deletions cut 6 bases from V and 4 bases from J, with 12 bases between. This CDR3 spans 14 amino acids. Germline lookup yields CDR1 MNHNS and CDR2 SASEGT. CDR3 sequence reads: CASSYGQINEKLFF. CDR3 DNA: TGTGCCAGCAGCTATGGACAGATTAATGAAAAACTGTTTTTT.

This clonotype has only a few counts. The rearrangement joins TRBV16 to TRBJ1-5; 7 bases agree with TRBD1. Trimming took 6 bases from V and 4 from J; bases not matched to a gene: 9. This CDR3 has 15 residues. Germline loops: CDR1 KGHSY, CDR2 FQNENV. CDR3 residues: CASSPDTGVNQPQHF. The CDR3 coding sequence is TGTGCCAGCAGTCCAGACACAGGGGTGAATCAGCCCCAGCATTTT.

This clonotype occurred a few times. The CDR3 DNA reads as TGTGCCAGCAGTGAAGGGGGACAGGGGCCGTACGAGCAGTACTTC. Residues: CASSEGGQGPYEQYF. J is TRBJ2-7 and V is TRBV6-1; 10 bases map to TRBD1. J lost 4 bases, V lost 1 base, and 4 bases had no gene match. Germline CDR1 MNHNS, CDR2 SASEGT. This CDR3 is built from 15 residues.

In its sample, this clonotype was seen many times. The CDR3: CASSPVTGNEQYF. CDR3 DNA sequence: TGTGCCAGCTCACCTGTGACAGGGAACGAGCAGTACTTC. The V call is TRBV18, the J call TRBJ2-7, with TRBD1 matching 7 bases. V gave up 3 bases and J gave up 5 bases; unmatched junction bases: 4. Looked up from germline, CDR1 is KGHSH and CDR2 is LQKENI. CDR3 length: 13 residues.

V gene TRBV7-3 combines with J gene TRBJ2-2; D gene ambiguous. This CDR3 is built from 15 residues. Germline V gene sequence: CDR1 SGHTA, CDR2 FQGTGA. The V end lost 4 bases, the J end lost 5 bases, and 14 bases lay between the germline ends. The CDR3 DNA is TGTGCCAGCAGCTCTCAAGCAGGATCTACCGGGGAGCTGTTTTTT. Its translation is CASSSQAGSTGELFF.

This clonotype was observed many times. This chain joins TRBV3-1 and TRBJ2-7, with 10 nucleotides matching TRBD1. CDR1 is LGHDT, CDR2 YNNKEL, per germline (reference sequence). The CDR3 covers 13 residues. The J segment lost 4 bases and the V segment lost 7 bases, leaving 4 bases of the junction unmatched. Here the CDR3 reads CASTDRGRYEQYF. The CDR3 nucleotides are TGTGCCAGCACAGACAGGGGGCGGTACGAGCAGTACTTC.

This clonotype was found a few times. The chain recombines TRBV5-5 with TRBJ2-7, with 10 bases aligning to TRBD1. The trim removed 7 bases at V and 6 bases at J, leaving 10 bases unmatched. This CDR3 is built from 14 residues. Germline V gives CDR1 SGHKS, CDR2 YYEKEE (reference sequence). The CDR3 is CASGRSGQGIEQYF. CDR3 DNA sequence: TGTGCCAGCGGCAGGTCGGGACAGGGGATCGAGCAGTACTTC.

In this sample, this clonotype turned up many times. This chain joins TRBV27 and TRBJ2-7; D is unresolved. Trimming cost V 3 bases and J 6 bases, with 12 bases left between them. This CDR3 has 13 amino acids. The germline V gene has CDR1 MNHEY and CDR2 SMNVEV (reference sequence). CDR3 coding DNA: TGTGCCAGCAGTTTGATCTCGGGTATCGAGCAGTACTTC. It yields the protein CASSLISGIEQYF.